The rows below give T cell receptor beta chains drawn from one sample of a study of blood T cell repertoires in COVID-19. Clones were sequenced by immunoSEQ multiplex PCR, and TCRdb holds only the in-frame ones, with some missing. Among around 32,000 clones listed, 93% were seen once. The sample consisted of peripheral blood. These receptors came from a male donor with active COVID-19. Each CDR3 is given with its conserved first and last residue. Fields, in order: CDR3 DNA, CDR3 protein, clone size, J gene, D gene, V gene. D genes are given only for firm matches. Rows give clone size only sometimes, using once, few, many, or a class for an expanded clone.

CDR3 DNA: TGTGCCAGCAGCTTTACTACAGGGGGGGACTATGGCTACACCTTC
CDR3 protein: CASSFTTGGDYGYTF
clone size: -
J gene: TRBJ1-2
D gene: TRBD1
V gene: TRBV5-6

CDR3 DNA: TGCGCCAGCAGCTCGGGAGGGTCGGGCGCTGAAGCTTTCTTT
CDR3 protein: CASSSGGSGAEAFF
clone size: -
J gene: TRBJ1-1
D gene: -
V gene: TRBV5-1

CDR3 DNA: TGTGCCAACGCGGGGGGTTTGGAGACCCAGTACTTC
CDR3 protein: CANAGGLETQYF
clone size: -
J gene: TRBJ2-5
D gene: TRBD2
V gene: TRBV2

CDR3 DNA: TGCGCCAGCAGCTTGGCTCGGACAGGGCCGTACCAAGAGACCCAGTACTTC
CDR3 protein: CASSLARTGPYQETQYF
clone size: -
J gene: TRBJ2-5
D gene: TRBD1
V gene: TRBV5-1

CDR3 DNA: TGTGCCAGCAGCTTCGCTTCGGGACAGGCAAACACTGAAGCTTTCTTT
CDR3 protein: CASSFASGQANTEAFF
clone size: -
J gene: TRBJ1-1
D gene: TRBD1
V gene: TRBV5-5

CDR3 DNA: TGCAGTGCTAGTCCGCAGGGGCTCTCTGGGGCCAACGTCCTGACTTTC
CDR3 protein: CSASPQGLSGANVLTF
clone size: -
J gene: TRBJ2-6
D gene: -
V gene: TRBV20-1

CDR3 DNA: TGTGCCAGCAGTGAACCCGGACAGGGTGACTATGGCTACACCTTC
CDR3 protein: CASSEPGQGDYGYTF
clone size: once
J gene: TRBJ1-2
D gene: TRBD1
V gene: TRBV6-1

CDR3 DNA: TGTGCCAGCAGCCGGGCAGGGGAGTCGTACTTC
CDR3 protein: CASSRAGESYF
clone size: -
J gene: TRBJ2-4
D gene: -
V gene: TRBV3-1/TRBV3-2

CDR3 DNA: TGTGCCAGCTCACGGGACAGGGGCTATGGCTACACCTTC
CDR3 protein: CASSRDRGYGYTF
clone size: -
J gene: TRBJ1-2
D gene: TRBD1
V gene: TRBV6-5

CDR3 DNA: TGTGCCAGCAAGCCGGGACAGGGATCGTACGAGCAGTACTTC
CDR3 protein: CASKPGQGSYEQYF
clone size: -
J gene: TRBJ2-7
D gene: TRBD1
V gene: TRBV7-9

CDR3 DNA: TGTGCCATCAGGGGGGACAGGGGCAACACCGGGGAGCTGTTTTTT
CDR3 protein: CAIRGDRGNTGELFF
clone size: -
J gene: TRBJ2-2
D gene: TRBD1
V gene: TRBV10-3

CDR3 DNA: TGCGCCAGCAGCGTATACGGACGGACTAGCACAGATACGCAGTATTTT
CDR3 protein: CASSVYGRTSTDTQYF
clone size: -
J gene: TRBJ2-3
D gene: -
V gene: TRBV5-1

CDR3 DNA: TGCGCCAGCAGCTTACAGGAGAACACTGAAGCTTTCTTT
CDR3 protein: CASSLQENTEAFF
clone size: -
J gene: TRBJ1-1
D gene: -
V gene: TRBV5-1

CDR3 DNA: TGCGCCAGCAGTGAGTTTGGGACTTGGGATGGCTACACCTTC
CDR3 protein: CASSEFGTWDGYTF
clone size: -
J gene: TRBJ1-2
D gene: -
V gene: TRBV10-2

CDR3 DNA: TGTGCCAGCAGCACGCCCCCGGGACAGGGTGTAACGGATACGCAGTATTTT
CDR3 protein: CASSTPPGQGVTDTQYF
clone size: -
J gene: TRBJ2-3
D gene: TRBD1
V gene: TRBV7-3

CDR3 DNA: TGTGCCAGCAGTTACTCGTTCGTTTGGGAGAGAACCTACGAGCAGTACTTC
CDR3 protein: CASSYSFVWERTYEQYF
clone size: once
J gene: TRBJ2-7
D gene: -
V gene: TRBV6-2/TRBV6-3

CDR3 DNA: TGTGCCAGCAGCCGGGACGGACTATACTCTGGGGCCAACGTCCTGACTTTC
CDR3 protein: CASSRDGLYSGANVLTF
clone size: -
J gene: TRBJ2-6
D gene: -
V gene: TRBV2

CDR3 DNA: TGTGCCAGCAGCTTAACAGGGGTAAATCAGCCCCAGCATTTT
CDR3 protein: CASSLTGVNQPQHF
clone size: -
J gene: TRBJ1-5
D gene: TRBD1
V gene: TRBV7-2

CDR3 DNA: TGTGCCACCAGTGATTCCAGCGGCCCGGCGGATGAGCAGTTCTTC
CDR3 protein: CATSDSSGPADEQFF
clone size: -
J gene: TRBJ2-1
D gene: -
V gene: TRBV24-1

CDR3 DNA: TGCGCCAGCAGCCAAGCCCCGTCACAGGGAAACACCATATATTTT
CDR3 protein: CASSQAPSQGNTIYF
clone size: -
J gene: TRBJ1-3
D gene: -
V gene: TRBV4-3

CDR3 DNA: TGTGCCAGCAGACGTCCGGGACAGCACGACTATGGCTACACCTTC
CDR3 protein: CASRRPGQHDYGYTF
clone size: -
J gene: TRBJ1-2
D gene: TRBD1
V gene: TRBV11-2

CDR3 DNA: TGTGCCAGCAGCCCTCCCGCGGGACAGGGGGACCCCAATACGCAGTATTTT
CDR3 protein: CASSPPAGQGDPNTQYF
clone size: -
J gene: TRBJ2-3
D gene: TRBD1
V gene: TRBV5-8

CDR3 DNA: TGTGCCAGCAGCTTAGGGAGCGGGGGTAGGTTTCCAGAGACCCAGTACTTC
CDR3 protein: CASSLGSGGRFPETQYF
clone size: -
J gene: TRBJ2-5
D gene: TRBD2
V gene: TRBV7-6

CDR3 DNA: TGTGCCAGCAGCGTAACGCCAGGGGTTGTTACAGATACGCAGTATTTT
CDR3 protein: CASSVTPGVVTDTQYF
clone size: -
J gene: TRBJ2-3
D gene: -
V gene: TRBV9

CDR3 DNA: TGTGCCAGCAGCCGACAACGGGGGGCTGGAGCTTTCTTT
CDR3 protein: CASSRQRGAGAFF
clone size: -
J gene: TRBJ1-1
D gene: -
V gene: TRBV16